These 9 T cell receptor beta chains came from one sample sequenced in a study of identical twins. Each CDR3 protein gets one entry after TCRdb re-called the 5' RACE reads with MiXCR. The sample carries roughly 1,500,000 distinct CDR3 sequences, about 31% recorded once. Specimen: cord blood. The receptors come from a newborn girl in good health.

A few counts support this clonotype. V usage is TRBV4-2 and J usage is TRBJ2-2; D ambiguous. V shed 0 bases and J shed 2 bases, with 13 bases lying between them. Per germline, CDR1 LGHNA and CDR2 YNFKEQ. CDR3 length: 17 residues. CDR3 in amino acids: CASSQDNVAANTGELFF. CDR3 in DNA: TGTGCCAGCAGCCAAGATAATGTGGCGGCTAACACCGGGGAGCTGTTTTTT.

This clonotype was counted only a few times. The chain has TRBV25-1 and TRBJ1-4, with 7 bases aligning to TRBD1. From germline, CDR1 is MGHDK and CDR2 SYGVNS. V lost 4 bases to trimming and J lost 4 bases; unmatched junction nucleotides: 6. The CDR3 contains 15 residues. The CDR3 loop is CASSALTGYNEKLFF. The CDR3 DNA follows: TGTGCCAGCAGTGCCTTGACAGGGTATAATGAAAAACTGTTTTTT.

V is TRBV10-3 and J is TRBJ2-7; 8 bases match TRBD2. This CDR3 has 16 amino acids. The V and J ends lost 2 bases and 4 bases, in that order; junction bases with no gene match: 10. CDR1 ENHRY and CDR2 SYGVKD come from the germline V gene. This CDR3 reads CAISEIRREEAYEQYF. The CDR3 coding sequence is TGTGCCATCAGTGAGATTAGGCGGGAGGAGGCGTACGAGCAGTACTTC.

This clonotype has just a few counts. The chain links TRBV12-3 or TRBV12-4 to TRBJ2-2; no clear D. V was cut by 3 bases and J by 0 bases, with 14 bases left in between. There are 17 residues in the CDR3. The CDR3: CASSFYPGRSNTGELFF. For the CDR3, the DNA is TGTGCCAGCAGTTTTTACCCCGGACGTTCGAACACCGGGGAGCTGTTTTTT.

This clonotype has just a few counts. The CDR3 nucleotides are TGTGCCAGCAGCCCCCTTGGGGTAGCTTCCTACACCTTC. Protein product: CASSPLGVASYTF. This chain links TRBV3-1 with TRBJ1-2; unclear D gene. Germline-derived CDR1 and CDR2 are LGHDT and YNNKEL (reference sequence). Between the trimmed V and J ends, which lost 4 bases and 10 bases, there was a span of 16 bases. This CDR3 spans 13 amino acids.

This clonotype was picked up a small number of times. The V and J genes are TRBV29-1 and TRBJ2-6; D is ambiguous. Germline V gene sequence: CDR1 SQVTM, CDR2 ANQGSEA. Trimming cost V 4 bases and J 0 bases, with 13 bases left between them. This CDR3 comprises 16 residues. CDR3 in DNA: TGCAGCGTTGTTCCGGGCTGGGGCTCTGGGGCCAACGTCCTGACTTTC. Translation gives CSVVPGWGSGANVLTF.

The chain couples TRBV11-2 to TRBJ2-1; 8 bases line up with TRBD2. This CDR3 is 16 amino acids long. Per germline, CDR1 SGHAT and CDR2 FQNNGV. The V gene end was trimmed by 5 bases and the J gene end by 2 bases; junction bases not matched to a gene: 8. In DNA form, the CDR3 reads TGTGCCAGCAGCGTACCACTAGCGGCCGCCTACAATGAGCAGTTCTTC. Translation: CASSVPLAAAYNEQFF.

The chain uses TRBV2 and TRBJ2-3, with 7 bases fitting TRBD2. V shed 5 bases, J shed 3 bases, and the junction held 5 bases outside the gene matches. This CDR3 has 14 amino acids. CDR1 is SNHLY, CDR2 FYNNEI, per germline. The CDR3 nucleotides are TGTGCCAGCAGTTCGGACGGGAGGACAGATACGCAGTATTTT. Its translation: CASSSDGRTDTQYF. Full variable domain (missing parts from reference TRBV2 and TRBJ2-3): EPEVTQTPSHQVTQMGQEVILRCVPISNHLYFYWYRQILGQKVEFLVSFYNNEISEKSEIFDDQFSVERPDGSNFTLKIRSTKLEDSAMYFCASSSDGRTDTQYFGPGTRLTVL.

This clonotype has a handful of counts. Relative to the germline gene, one junction end is altered; a read error may explain this. The V gene is TRBV20-1, the J gene TRBJ1-2; 8 bases match TRBD1. Germline assignment: CDR1 DFQATT and CDR2 SNEGSKA (reference sequence). The CDR3 covers 16 residues. The CDR3 is CSSRDRRTGPSRGYTF. The CDR3, as DNA: TGCAGTTCTAGAGATCGGAGGACAGGGCCTTCCAGGGGCTACACCTTC.